The 10 T cell receptor beta chains listed next were all sequenced from one sample in a study of blood T cell repertoires in COVID-19. Data came from immunoSEQ multiplex PCR; TCRdb stores just in-frame clones and leaves some out. This sample carries 50,000 to 80,000 clones, 78% of them seen once, and the ten largest clones take 12% to 15%. Specimen: peripheral blood. Source of these receptors: a man aged 60-69 years with COVID-19, enrolled during active disease.

Many counts were recorded for this clone. Here the CDR3 reads CASSQLDRYEAFF. CDR3 bases: TGTGCCAGCAGCCAACTCGACAGATATGAAGCTTTCTTT. The chain recombines TRBV28 with TRBJ1-1; D possibly corresponds to TRBD1 (5 bases). The CDR3 consists of 13 residues. Trimming pared 6 bases from V and 7 bases from J, leaving 15 bases between. CDR1 is MDHEN, CDR2 SYDVKM, per germline. Together with reference TRBV28 and TRBJ1-1, the CDR3 gives the full variable domain: DVKVTQSSRYLVKRTGEKVFLECVQDMDHENMFWYRQDPGLGLRLIYFSYDVKMKEKGDIPEGYSVSREKKERFSLILESASTNQTSMYLCASSQLDRYEAFFGQGTRLTVV.

The chain has TRBV7-9 and TRBJ2-3; 8 nucleotides align to TRBD1. Trimming cost V 5 bases and J 1 base; bases outside gene matches: 2. This CDR3 is 14 amino acids long. Per the germline V gene, CDR1 is SEHNR and CDR2 is FQNEAQ (reference sequence). CDR3 sequence reads: CASSQDRGTDTQYF. The CDR3 DNA sequence: TGTGCCAGCAGCCAGGACAGGGGCACAGATACGCAGTATTTT.

The chain carries TRBV27 and TRBJ1-2, with a tentative D call TRBD1 (5 bases). V lost 6 bases and J lost 7, with 15 bases in between. CDR1 and CDR2 (germline): MNHEY, SMNVEV (reference sequence). The CDR3 is 13 amino acids. DNA for the CDR3: TGTGCCAGCAGCGCGGGACGGAGGTTTGGCTACACCTTC. Translating it yields CASSAGRRFGYTF.

V and J are TRBV7-3 and TRBJ2-2; D might be TRBD1 (5 bases). The germline V gene has CDR1 SGHTA and CDR2 FQGTGA. This CDR3 comprises 14 residues. V gave up 8 bases and J gave up 1 base, with 11 bases separating them. Here the CDR3 reads CASGKGRNTGELFF. The DNA for the CDR3 is TGTGCCAGCGGGAAGGGGCGGAACACCGGGGAGCTGTTTTTT.

Sample share makes this clone medium-sized. The chain employs TRBV3-1 (or the pseudogene TRBV3-2) and TRBJ2-5; possible D gene TRBD1, 5 bases. Germline V gene sequence: CDR1 LGHDT, CDR2 YNNKEL (reference sequence). The V end was cut by 1 base, the J end by 1 base, with 13 bases between. CDR3 length: 16 residues. CDR3 loop: CASSQGPLDSQETQYF. The CDR3 nucleotides are TGTGCCAGCAGCCAAGGACCGTTAGACAGCCAAGAGACCCAGTACTTC.

This chain joins TRBV2 and TRBJ2-7; possible D gene TRBD2, 7 bases. Looked up from germline, CDR1 is SNHLY and CDR2 is FYNNEI. Trimming stripped 6 bases from V and 6 bases from J, with 15 bases between. This CDR3 contains 13 residues. The CDR3 spells CASRGRGNGEQYF. Written as DNA, the CDR3 is TGTGCCAGCAGGGGGAGGGGGAATGGCGAGCAGTACTTC.

J is TRBJ2-1 and V is TRBV21-1; the D call in the table, TRBD2, was not verified against the DNA. TRBV21-1 is designated a pseudogene. The CDR3 consists of 16 residues. DNA for the CDR3: TGTGCCAGCGGCAAATATCTAGCGGGCCCCTACAATGAGCAGTTCTTC. This translates into CASGKYLAGPYNEQFF.

The J gene is TRBJ2-1, the V gene TRBV29-1; maybe TRBD2 (6 bases). V lost 6 bases, J lost 4 bases, and 16 bases lay in between. Germline-derived CDR1 and CDR2 are SQVTM and ANQGSEA. The CDR3 extends over 14 amino acids. CDR3: CSVPSAGQYNEQFF. CDR3 DNA: TGCAGCGTCCCATCTGCGGGGCAGTACAATGAGCAGTTCTTC.

The chain joins TRBV12-5 to TRBJ2-7; weak D call: TRBD2 (5 bases). This CDR3 is built from 13 residues. V was shortened by 0 bases and J by 6 bases, with 9 bases between the two germline ends. Germline assignment: CDR1 LGHNT and CDR2 FRNRAP. The CDR3: CASGLVIRGEQYF. The DNA for the CDR3 is TGTGCTAGTGGTTTGGTAATCCGGGGCGAGCAGTACTTC.

The chain employs TRBV7-3 and TRBJ2-5; possibly TRBD2 for D (7 bases). The CDR3 is 18 residues long. From germline, CDR1 is SGHTA and CDR2 FQGTGA. V was shortened by 3 bases and J by 2 bases, with 22 bases between the two germline ends. The CDR3 protein is CASSFRGGGHAGQETQYF. The CDR3 DNA is TGTGCCAGCAGCTTTAGGGGAGGGGGGCACGCAGGGCAAGAGACCCAGTACTTC.